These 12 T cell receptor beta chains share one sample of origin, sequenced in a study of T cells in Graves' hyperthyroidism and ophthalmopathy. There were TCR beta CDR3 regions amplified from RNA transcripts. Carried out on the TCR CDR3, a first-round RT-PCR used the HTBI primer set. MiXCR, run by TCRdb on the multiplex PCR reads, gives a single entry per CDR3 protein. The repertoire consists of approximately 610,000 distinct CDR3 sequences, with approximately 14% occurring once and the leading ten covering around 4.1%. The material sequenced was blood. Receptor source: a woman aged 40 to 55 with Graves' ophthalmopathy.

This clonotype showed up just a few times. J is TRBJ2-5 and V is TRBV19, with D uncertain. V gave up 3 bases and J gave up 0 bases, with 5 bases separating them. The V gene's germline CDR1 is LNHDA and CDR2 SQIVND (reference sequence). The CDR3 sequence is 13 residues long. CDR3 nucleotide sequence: TGTGCCAGTAGTATCCTAGACCAAGAGACCCAGTACTTC. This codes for CASSILDQETQYF.

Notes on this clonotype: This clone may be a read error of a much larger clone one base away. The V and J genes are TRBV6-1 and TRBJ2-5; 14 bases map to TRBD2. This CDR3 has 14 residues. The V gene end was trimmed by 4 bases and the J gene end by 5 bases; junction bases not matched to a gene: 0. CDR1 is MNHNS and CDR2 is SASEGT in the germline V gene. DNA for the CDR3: TGTGCCAGCAGTGGGACTAGCGGGAGGGAGACCCAGTACTTC. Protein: CASSGTSGRETQYF.

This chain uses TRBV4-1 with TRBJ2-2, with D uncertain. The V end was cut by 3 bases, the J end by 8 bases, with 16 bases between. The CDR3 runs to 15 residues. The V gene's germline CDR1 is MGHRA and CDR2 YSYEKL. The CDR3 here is CASSHPGNPSGELFF. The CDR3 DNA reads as TGCGCCAGCAGCCATCCTGGGAACCCTAGTGGGGAGCTGTTTTTT.

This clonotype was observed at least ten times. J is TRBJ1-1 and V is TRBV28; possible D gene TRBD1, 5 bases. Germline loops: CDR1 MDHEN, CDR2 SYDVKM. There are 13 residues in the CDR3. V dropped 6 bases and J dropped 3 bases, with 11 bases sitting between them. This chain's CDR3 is CASRAEQDTEAFF. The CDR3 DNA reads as TGTGCCAGCAGAGCCGAACAGGACACTGAAGCTTTCTTT.

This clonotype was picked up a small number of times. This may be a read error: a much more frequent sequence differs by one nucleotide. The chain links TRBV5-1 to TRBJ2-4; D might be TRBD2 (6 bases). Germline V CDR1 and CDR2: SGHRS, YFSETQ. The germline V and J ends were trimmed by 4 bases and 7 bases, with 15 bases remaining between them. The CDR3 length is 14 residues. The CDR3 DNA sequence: TGCGCCAGCAGCGTACCGGGAGTTGAGAACATTCAGTACTTC. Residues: CASSVPGVENIQYF.

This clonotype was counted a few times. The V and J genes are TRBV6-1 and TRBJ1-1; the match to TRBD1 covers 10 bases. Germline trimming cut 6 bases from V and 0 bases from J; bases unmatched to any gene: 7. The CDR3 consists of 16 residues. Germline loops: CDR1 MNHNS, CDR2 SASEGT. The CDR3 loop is CASRPGQGSMNTEAFF. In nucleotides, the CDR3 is TGTGCCAGCAGGCCGGGACAGGGGTCGATGAACACTGAAGCTTTCTTT.

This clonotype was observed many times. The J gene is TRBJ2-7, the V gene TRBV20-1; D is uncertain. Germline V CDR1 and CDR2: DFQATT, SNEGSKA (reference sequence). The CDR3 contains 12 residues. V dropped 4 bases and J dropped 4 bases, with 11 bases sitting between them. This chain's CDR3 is CSAKRAPYEQYF. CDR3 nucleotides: TGCAGTGCTAAAAGGGCCCCTTACGAGCAGTACTTC.

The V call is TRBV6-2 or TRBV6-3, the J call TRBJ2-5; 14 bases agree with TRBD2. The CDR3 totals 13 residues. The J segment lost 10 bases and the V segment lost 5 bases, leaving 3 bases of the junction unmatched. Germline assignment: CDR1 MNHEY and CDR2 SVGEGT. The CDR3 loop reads CASSGTSGSFQYF. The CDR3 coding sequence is TGTGCCAGCAGTGGGACTAGCGGGAGCTTCCAGTACTTC.

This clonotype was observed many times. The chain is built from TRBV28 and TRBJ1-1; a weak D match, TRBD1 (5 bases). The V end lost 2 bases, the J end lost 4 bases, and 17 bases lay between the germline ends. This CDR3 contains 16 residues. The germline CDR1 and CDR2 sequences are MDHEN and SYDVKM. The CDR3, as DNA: TGTGCCAGCAGTTTAGGCCGGGGCAGGGAGGGCACTGAAGCTTTCTTT. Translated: CASSLGRGREGTEAFF.

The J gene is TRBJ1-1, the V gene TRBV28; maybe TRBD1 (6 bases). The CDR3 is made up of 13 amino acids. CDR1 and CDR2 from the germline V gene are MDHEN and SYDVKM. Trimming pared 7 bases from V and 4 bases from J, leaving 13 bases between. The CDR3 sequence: CASNQGSRTEAFF. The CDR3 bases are TGTGCCAGCAATCAGGGGTCGCGCACTGAAGCTTTCTTT.

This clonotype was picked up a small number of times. In DNA form, the CDR3 reads TGCAGCAGCGGGGGGCCCTACGAGCAGTACTTC. Residues: CSSGGPYEQYF. This sequence joins TRBV20-1 and TRBJ2-7, with 9 bases aligning to TRBD2. CDR1 DFQATT and CDR2 SNEGSKA come from the germline V gene (reference sequence). The CDR3 is 11 amino acids.

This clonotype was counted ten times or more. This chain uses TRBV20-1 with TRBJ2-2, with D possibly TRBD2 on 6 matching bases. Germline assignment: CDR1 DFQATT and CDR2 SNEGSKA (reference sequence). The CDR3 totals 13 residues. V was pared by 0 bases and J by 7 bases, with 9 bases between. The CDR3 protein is CSARDMGLGELFF. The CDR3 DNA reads TGCAGTGCTAGAGATATGGGACTCGGGGAGCTGTTTTTT.